Listed below are T cell receptor beta chains from one sample, sequenced in a study of T-cell reconstitution after alpha-beta-depleted transplantation in children. TCRdb re-analysed the PCR reads in MiXCR, keeping a single row per CDR3 protein. The table records 70,000 to 95,000 distinct CDR3 sequences, over 9% of them present only once. Sample: PBMCs from the stem cell graft donor, taken from the stem cell graft. These receptors were taken from a human donor who donated a stem cell graft to a child with inherited bone marrow failure. CDR3s include the opening cysteine and the closing phenylalanine or tryptophan. The D gene is left open where the match is weak. Clone size is not always given. Where it is, it says once, few, many or a class for expanded clones.

v_call: TRBV7-6
clone_size: many
j_call: TRBJ2-1
d_call: TRBD1
cdr3_aa: CASRFAPGQGRDEQFF
cdr3_nt: TGTGCCAGCAGATTCGCACCGGGACAGGGGAGGGATGAGCAGTTCTTC

v_call: TRBV7-2
clone_size: many
j_call: TRBJ1-5
d_call: -
cdr3_aa: CASSLVSGGMGQPQHF
cdr3_nt: TGTGCCAGCAGCTTAGTGTCGGGGGGCATGGGGCAGCCCCAGCATTTT

v_call: TRBV9
clone_size: many
j_call: TRBJ2-1
d_call: TRBD2
cdr3_aa: CASSVAPGTSGSRAYNEQFF
cdr3_nt: TGTGCCAGCAGCGTAGCCCCGGGGACTAGCGGGAGTAGGGCCTACAATGAGCAGTTCTTC

v_call: TRBV28
clone_size: few
j_call: TRBJ2-7
d_call: TRBD2
cdr3_aa: CASIAVGGRADYEQYF
cdr3_nt: TGTGCCAGCATAGCGGTTGGCGGGAGGGCCGACTACGAGCAGTACTTC

v_call: TRBV7-2
clone_size: many
j_call: TRBJ2-1
d_call: -
cdr3_aa: CASSLEPLYNEQFF
cdr3_nt: TGTGCCAGCAGCTTAGAGCCACTCTACAATGAGCAGTTCTTC

v_call: TRBV4-1
clone_size: -
j_call: TRBJ1-1
d_call: -
cdr3_aa: CASRRRADTEAFF
cdr3_nt: TGCGCCAGCCGTCGCCGGGCGGACACTGAAGCTTTCTTT

v_call: TRBV19
clone_size: -
j_call: TRBJ2-2
d_call: -
cdr3_aa: CASSTGRKNTGELFF
cdr3_nt: TGTGCCAGTAGTACAGGACGGAAGAACACCGGGGAGCTGTTTTTT

v_call: TRBV29-1
clone_size: many
j_call: TRBJ2-3
d_call: TRBD2
cdr3_aa: CSAELAGGGTDTQYF
cdr3_nt: TGCAGCGCGGAACTAGCGGGAGGGGGCACAGATACGCAGTATTTT

v_call: TRBV11-2
clone_size: many
j_call: TRBJ2-5
d_call: -
cdr3_aa: CASSLGSRAGRETQYF
cdr3_nt: TGTGCCAGCAGCTTAGGGTCTCGGGCGGGGAGAGAGACCCAGTACTTC

v_call: TRBV20-1
clone_size: many
j_call: TRBJ2-2
d_call: TRBD2
cdr3_aa: CSVGTSGRTNTGELFF
cdr3_nt: TGCAGTGTTGGGACTAGCGGGAGGACGAACACCGGGGAGCTGTTTTTT

v_call: TRBV20-1
clone_size: many
j_call: TRBJ2-7
d_call: TRBD2
cdr3_aa: CSARGRLAVGEQYF
cdr3_nt: TGCAGTGCTAGAGGAAGGCTAGCGGTAGGCGAGCAGTACTTC

v_call: TRBV12-3/TRBV12-4
clone_size: many
j_call: TRBJ2-7
d_call: TRBD1
cdr3_aa: CASSSGDRGPYEQYF
cdr3_nt: TGTGCCAGCAGTTCTGGGGACAGGGGACCCTACGAGCAGTACTTC

v_call: TRBV5-5
clone_size: -
j_call: TRBJ1-1
d_call: -
cdr3_aa: CASSWTGGGEAFF
cdr3_nt: TGTGCCAGCAGCTGGACGGGTGGTGGGGAAGCTTTCTTT

v_call: TRBV20-1
clone_size: many
j_call: TRBJ1-1
d_call: TRBD1
cdr3_aa: CSARGGQGNTEAFF
cdr3_nt: TGCAGTGCTAGGGGGGGACAGGGGAACACTGAAGCTTTCTTT

v_call: TRBV20-1
clone_size: many
j_call: TRBJ2-7
d_call: -
cdr3_aa: CSAIPVSYEQYF
cdr3_nt: TGCAGTGCTATCCCGGTTTCCTACGAGCAGTACTTC

v_call: TRBV11-2
clone_size: -
j_call: TRBJ1-1
d_call: -
cdr3_aa: CASSLVGPRPEAFF
cdr3_nt: TGTGCCAGCAGCTTGGTGGGTCCAAGGCCTGAAGCTTTCTTT

v_call: TRBV27
clone_size: -
j_call: TRBJ2-7
d_call: -
cdr3_aa: CASSLYPRVVYVYEQYF
cdr3_nt: TGTGCCAGCAGTTTATATCCTCGGGTCGTGTACGTCTACGAGCAGTACTTC

v_call: TRBV3-1
clone_size: many
j_call: TRBJ2-4
d_call: TRBD2
cdr3_aa: CASRGLAAAKNIQYF
cdr3_nt: TGTGCCAGCAGGGGACTAGCGGCTGCTAAAAACATTCAGTACTTC

v_call: TRBV11-1
clone_size: few
j_call: TRBJ1-1
d_call: TRBD1
cdr3_aa: CASSVDRGSTEAFF
cdr3_nt: TGTGCCAGCAGCGTCGACAGGGGGAGCACTGAAGCTTTCTTT

v_call: TRBV19
clone_size: -
j_call: TRBJ2-1
d_call: -
cdr3_aa: CASTLGTLDYGEQFF
cdr3_nt: TGTGCCAGTACCCTGGGGACATTGGATTACGGGGAGCAGTTCTTC

v_call: TRBV24-1
clone_size: many
j_call: TRBJ1-5
d_call: -
cdr3_aa: CATSDPREGNQPQHF
cdr3_nt: TGTGCCACCAGTGATCCCAGGGAAGGCAATCAGCCCCAGCATTTT

v_call: TRBV6-1
clone_size: -
j_call: TRBJ2-5
d_call: TRBD2
cdr3_aa: CASSPLAGPRQAQYF
cdr3_nt: TGTGCCAGCAGCCCACTAGCGGGGCCACGCCAAGCCCAGTACTTC

v_call: TRBV5-4
clone_size: -
j_call: TRBJ2-2
d_call: -
cdr3_aa: CASSLTSDRTRELFF
cdr3_nt: TGTGCCAGCAGCTTAACGTCAGACCGCACCCGGGAGCTGTTTTTT

v_call: TRBV5-1
clone_size: many
j_call: TRBJ2-7
d_call: -
cdr3_aa: CASSLESVYEQYF
cdr3_nt: TGCGCCAGCAGCTTGGAGTCAGTCTACGAGCAGTACTTC

v_call: TRBV5-1
clone_size: many
j_call: TRBJ2-3
d_call: -
cdr3_aa: CASSPDAGRVADTQYF
cdr3_nt: TGCGCCAGCAGCCCAGACGCGGGGCGCGTCGCAGATACGCAGTATTTT

v_call: TRBV20-1
clone_size: many
j_call: TRBJ1-5
d_call: TRBD1
cdr3_aa: CSARAGGRAGPQHF
cdr3_nt: TGCAGTGCTAGAGCAGGGGGCCGGGCTGGGCCCCAGCATTTT

v_call: TRBV6-2/TRBV6-3
clone_size: many
j_call: TRBJ2-1
d_call: -
cdr3_aa: CASSHRAARWTYNEQFF
cdr3_nt: TGTGCCAGCAGCCACAGGGCGGCTCGGTGGACCTACAATGAGCAGTTCTTC

v_call: TRBV20-1
clone_size: many
j_call: TRBJ2-7
d_call: -
cdr3_aa: CSAIPTWQGSVYEQYF
cdr3_nt: TGCAGTGCTATCCCGACATGGCAGGGCAGTGTATACGAGCAGTACTTC

v_call: TRBV20-1
clone_size: many
j_call: TRBJ2-2
d_call: TRBD2
cdr3_aa: CSAGLAGGAGELFF
cdr3_nt: TGCAGTGCTGGACTAGCGGGAGGGGCCGGGGAGCTGTTTTTT

v_call: TRBV7-2
clone_size: many
j_call: TRBJ1-5
d_call: TRBD1
cdr3_aa: CASSLDGQGVNQPQHF
cdr3_nt: TGTGCCAGCAGCTTAGACGGACAGGGAGTCAATCAGCCCCAGCATTTT

v_call: TRBV7-9
clone_size: many
j_call: TRBJ2-1
d_call: -
cdr3_aa: CASSSTYGTTHNEQFF
cdr3_nt: TGTGCCAGCAGCTCAACATATGGGACCACTCACAATGAGCAGTTCTTC

v_call: TRBV5-1
clone_size: many
j_call: TRBJ2-3
d_call: TRBD2
cdr3_aa: CASSPGGGRIDTQYF
cdr3_nt: TGCGCCAGCAGCCCCGGGGGGGGGCGCATAGATACGCAGTATTTT

v_call: TRBV25-1
clone_size: many
j_call: TRBJ2-7
d_call: -
cdr3_aa: CASSPAGTLYEQYF
cdr3_nt: TGTGCCAGCAGCCCCGCCGGGACCCTCTACGAGCAGTACTTC

v_call: TRBV27
clone_size: many
j_call: TRBJ2-1
d_call: -
cdr3_aa: CAAYTNNEQFF
cdr3_nt: TGTGCAGCATACACCAACAATGAGCAGTTCTTC

v_call: TRBV24-1
clone_size: many
j_call: TRBJ2-7
d_call: -
cdr3_aa: CATSDNYEQYF
cdr3_nt: TGTGCCACCAGTGATAACTACGAGCAGTACTTC

v_call: TRBV5-1
clone_size: many
j_call: TRBJ2-3
d_call: -
cdr3_aa: CASSLEADGDTQYF
cdr3_nt: TGCGCCAGCAGCTTGGAAGCGGACGGAGATACGCAGTATTTT

v_call: TRBV5-4
clone_size: many
j_call: TRBJ2-2
d_call: -
cdr3_aa: CASSYPEGPNTGELFF
cdr3_nt: TGTGCCAGCAGCTACCCAGAGGGACCGAACACCGGGGAGCTGTTTTTT

v_call: TRBV27
clone_size: many
j_call: TRBJ2-5
d_call: TRBD2
cdr3_aa: CASSPFLAGGPQETQYF
cdr3_nt: TGTGCCAGCAGTCCTTTCCTAGCGGGAGGGCCCCAAGAGACCCAGTACTTC

v_call: TRBV6-1
clone_size: many
j_call: TRBJ1-4
d_call: -
cdr3_aa: CASSTTLKRREKLFF
cdr3_nt: TGTGCCAGCAGTACCACCCTGAAAAGAAGAGAAAAACTGTTTTTT

v_call: TRBV11-3
clone_size: many
j_call: TRBJ2-3
d_call: -
cdr3_aa: CASSLGGTGPSSYFDTQYF
cdr3_nt: TGTGCCAGCAGCTTAGGGGGTACGGGCCCCAGTTCCTATTTCGATACGCAGTATTTT

v_call: TRBV5-1
clone_size: many
j_call: TRBJ2-1
d_call: TRBD2
cdr3_aa: CASRELAGGPIEQFF
cdr3_nt: TGCGCCAGCAGGGAGCTAGCGGGGGGGCCTATTGAGCAGTTCTTC

v_call: TRBV12-3/TRBV12-4
clone_size: many
j_call: TRBJ2-7
d_call: -
cdr3_aa: CASSFSRGTHYF
cdr3_nt: TGTGCCAGCAGTTTTTCCCGGGGGACGCACTACTTC

v_call: TRBV7-9
clone_size: many
j_call: TRBJ2-7
d_call: -
cdr3_aa: CASSLRGQGFLYEQYF
cdr3_nt: TGTGCCAGCAGCTTAAGGGGCCAGGGGTTTCTCTACGAGCAGTACTTC

v_call: TRBV7-9
clone_size: many
j_call: TRBJ1-2
d_call: -
cdr3_aa: CALASYGYTF
cdr3_nt: TGTGCCCTGGCCAGCTATGGCTACACCTTC

v_call: TRBV5-1
clone_size: many
j_call: TRBJ1-1
d_call: -
cdr3_aa: CASSLAVGRGTEAFF
cdr3_nt: TGCGCCAGCAGCTTGGCAGTGGGCAGGGGCACTGAAGCTTTCTTT

v_call: TRBV6-5
clone_size: -
j_call: TRBJ2-2
d_call: -
cdr3_aa: CASSYSMGRNTGELFF
cdr3_nt: TGTGCCAGCAGTTACTCGATGGGCAGAAACACCGGGGAGCTGTTTTTT

v_call: TRBV21-1
clone_size: many
j_call: TRBJ2-1
d_call: -
cdr3_aa: CASVYRANEQFF
cdr3_nt: TGTGCCAGCGTATACAGGGCCAATGAGCAGTTCTTC

v_call: TRBV12-3/TRBV12-4
clone_size: many
j_call: TRBJ2-1
d_call: TRBD2
cdr3_aa: CASSFLAGAGNEQFF
cdr3_nt: TGTGCCAGCAGTTTTCTTGCGGGAGCGGGCAATGAGCAGTTCTTC